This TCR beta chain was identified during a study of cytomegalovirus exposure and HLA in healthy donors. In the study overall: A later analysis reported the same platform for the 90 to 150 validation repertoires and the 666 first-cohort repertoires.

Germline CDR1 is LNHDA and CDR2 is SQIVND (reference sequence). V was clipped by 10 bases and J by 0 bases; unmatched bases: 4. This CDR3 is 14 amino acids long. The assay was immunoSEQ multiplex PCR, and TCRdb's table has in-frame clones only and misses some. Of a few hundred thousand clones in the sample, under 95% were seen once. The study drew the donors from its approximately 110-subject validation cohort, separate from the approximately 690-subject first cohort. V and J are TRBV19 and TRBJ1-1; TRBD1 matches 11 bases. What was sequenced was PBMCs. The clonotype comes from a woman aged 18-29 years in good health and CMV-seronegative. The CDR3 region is CATRTGGLNTEAFF. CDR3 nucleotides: TGTGCCACAAGGACAGGGGGCCTGAACACTGAAGCTTTCTTT.